The 21 T cell receptor beta chains reported below all come from one sample, sequenced in a study of Graves' ophthalmopathy and Graves' hyperthyroidism. Amplification of TCR beta CDR3 regions used RNA transcripts. After a first-round RT-PCR with HTBI primers, a second-round multiplex PCR was run. In TCRdb, the multiplex PCR reads were re-called with MiXCR into one record per CDR3 protein. The sample lists about 400,000 distinct CDR3 sequences; approximately 16% were seen once. Sequencing used peripheral blood. Source of these receptors: a woman aged 18-29 years with Graves' ophthalmopathy.

This clonotype has a count of ten or more. The gene calls are TRBV29-1 and TRBJ2-2, with unresolved D. The ends were cut back, 2 bases at V and 9 bases at J, with 10 bases in the middle. This CDR3 has 12 amino acids. The germline V gene has CDR1 SQVTM and CDR2 ANQGSEA. The CDR3, as DNA: TGCAGCGTTGAAACAGTTGTTCGGGAGCTGTTTTTT. Translating it yields CSVETVVRELFF.

The chain employs TRBV6-2 or TRBV6-3 and TRBJ1-5, with D tentatively TRBD1 (6 bases). Trimming pared 5 bases from V and 9 bases from J, leaving 11 bases between. CDR1 is MNHEY and CDR2 is SVGEGT in the germline V gene. The CDR3 consists of 12 residues. CDR3 amino acids: CASSKGGRPQHF. CDR3 coding DNA: TGTGCCAGCAGTAAGGGGGGCCGGCCCCAGCATTTT.

In this sample, this clonotype turned up many times. The genes are TRBV28 and TRBJ1-2; 8 nucleotides match TRBD1. With V trimmed by 5 bases and J by 5 bases, 7 bases remained unmatched. CDR1 MDHEN and CDR2 SYDVKM come from the germline V gene. The CDR3 spans 14 residues. This chain's CDR3 is CASSPGGALYGYTF. The CDR3 DNA is TGTGCCAGCAGTCCAGGGGGCGCGTTATATGGCTACACCTTC.

Many counts were recorded for this clonotype. The V gene is TRBV20-1, the J gene TRBJ2-2; 8 bases are shared with TRBD1. J lost 1 base, V lost 3 bases, and 4 bases had no gene match. This CDR3 has 15 amino acids. The germline V gene encodes CDR1 DFQATT and CDR2 SNEGSKA (reference sequence). The CDR3 sequence is CSAREDRVNTGELFF. The CDR3 DNA sequence: TGCAGTGCTAGGGAGGACAGGGTGAACACCGGGGAGCTGTTTTTT.

This clonotype appeared many times. This chain joins TRBV12-3 or TRBV12-4 and TRBJ2-5; 8 nucleotides match TRBD1. This CDR3 has 15 residues. The ends lost 5 bases at V and 0 bases at J; junction bases unmatched: 5. For the CDR3, the DNA is TGTGCCAGCAGTGAGGACAGGGTGTACCAAGAGACCCAGTACTTC. Protein: CASSEDRVYQETQYF.

In its sample, this clonotype was seen many times. V usage is TRBV12-3 or TRBV12-4 and J usage is TRBJ2-5; weak D call: TRBD2 (6 bases). This CDR3 is 16 amino acids long. Trimming removed 0 bases at V and 5 bases at J, with 16 bases between. CDR3 residues: CASSLALGGKGETQYF. The CDR3 nucleotides read TGTGCCAGCAGTTTAGCGCTAGGAGGGAAAGGGGAGACCCAGTACTTC.

This clonotype was recorded at least ten times. The chain has TRBV6-2 or TRBV6-3 and TRBJ2-7; 9 bases agree with TRBD2. There are 17 residues in the CDR3. Germline CDR1 and CDR2: MNHEY and SVGEGT. Trimming took 6 bases from V and 4 from J; bases not matched to a gene: 16. CDR3 sequence: CASRPDPRGRAFYEQYF. The CDR3 bases are TGTGCCAGCAGGCCGGATCCGCGCGGGAGGGCCTTTTACGAGCAGTACTTC.

This clonotype came up once. A much larger clonotype is one base distant, so this may be a read error. The CDR3 nucleotides are TGTGCCAGTAGATGGGCGGCCCGCCCGGAGAGCAATCAGCCCCAGCATTTT. Protein sequence: CASRWAARPESNQPQHF. The chain combines TRBV19 with TRBJ1-5; D unresolved. Trimming stripped 6 bases from V and 1 base from J, with 19 bases between. CDR3 length: 17 amino acids. From germline, CDR1 is LNHDA and CDR2 SQIVND (reference sequence).

There are many counts of this clonotype. The chain joins TRBV20-1 to TRBJ1-6; maybe TRBD1 (5 bases). Germline V gene sequence: CDR1 DFQATT, CDR2 SNEGSKA (reference sequence). The length of the CDR3 is 13 residues. Trimming left V 5 bases short and J 14 bases short, with 19 bases between. CDR3 residues: CSARGLAGESLHF. CDR3 DNA: TGCAGTGCTCGGGGACTAGCGGGAGAGTCCCTCCACTTT.

This clonotype was picked up many times. The chain carries TRBV2 and TRBJ2-5, with D perhaps TRBD2 (5 bases). Germline values: CDR1 SNHLY, CDR2 FYNNEI. Trimming left V 6 bases short and J 2 bases short, with 10 bases between. This CDR3 spans 13 amino acids. The DNA for the CDR3 is TGTGCCAGCAGCGCCTGGGAGCAAGAGACCCAGTACTTC. Protein product: CASSAWEQETQYF.

This clonotype was seen many times. This chain uses TRBV29-1 with TRBJ1-1; D might be TRBD1 (6 bases). This CDR3 region has 12 residues. Germline V gives CDR1 SQVTM, CDR2 ANQGSEA. Trimming took off 3 bases at V and 6 bases at J, with 11 bases between the two ends. The CDR3 coding sequence is TGCAGCGTTGAGAGGGGGGGCCCTGAAGCTTTCTTT. Its protein is CSVERGGPEAFF.

The chain carries TRBV6-4 and TRBJ1-1; 10 positions match TRBD1. The CDR3 loop spans 17 amino acids. Germline CDR1 MRHNA, CDR2 SNTAGT. V was clipped by 2 bases and J by 1 base; unmatched bases: 7. The DNA of the CDR3 is TGTGCCAGCAGTGACGGGGGACAGGGGAAAGGGAACACTGAAGCTTTCTTT. This codes for CASSDGGQGKGNTEAFF.

Many counts were recorded for this clonotype. The chain is built from TRBV6-5 and TRBJ1-5; D is possibly TRBD1 (5 bases). Germline V gives CDR1 MNHEY, CDR2 SVGAGI. Trimming removed 2 bases at V and 7 bases at J, with 9 bases between. The CDR3 is made up of 13 amino acids. The CDR3 reads CASSYGGSQPQHF. CDR3 bases: TGTGCCAGCAGTTACGGGGGGTCACAGCCCCAGCATTTT.

Many counts were recorded for this clonotype. The V and J genes are TRBV6-2 or TRBV6-3 and TRBJ2-2; TRBD2 agrees at 10 bases. The J segment lost 5 bases and the V segment lost 0 bases, leaving 6 bases of the junction unmatched. This CDR3 has 17 amino acids. The germline CDR1 and CDR2 sequences are MNHEY and SVGEGT. In DNA, the CDR3 is TGTGCCAGCAGTTACTCATCTAGCGGGGGAAGGACCGGGGAGCTGTTTTTT. Translating it yields CASSYSSSGGRTGELFF.

There are many counts of this clonotype. The DNA of the CDR3 is TGCAGTGCTAGAGTCGATGGGAACACTGAAGCTTTCTTT. Residues: CSARVDGNTEAFF. The J gene is TRBJ1-1, the V gene TRBV20-1, with D unresolved. Between the trimmed V and J ends, which lost 1 base and 1 base, there was a span of 7 bases. The CDR3 is made up of 13 amino acids. Germline assignment: CDR1 DFQATT and CDR2 SNEGSKA (reference sequence).

This clonotype was counted at least ten times. This rearrangement joins TRBV7-3 to TRBJ1-5; 7 nucleotides agree with TRBD1. After removal of 2 bases from V and 6 bases from J, the junction contained 10 bases not matched to a gene. This CDR3 contains 16 residues. CDR1 and CDR2 from the germline V gene are SGHTA and FQGTGA. Written as DNA, the CDR3 is TGTGCCAGCAGCTTACCCCACAGGGGACTCAGTCAGCCCCAGCATTTT. Amino acid sequence: CASSLPHRGLSQPQHF.

Many counts were recorded for this clonotype. V is TRBV6-2 or TRBV6-3 and J is TRBJ2-4, with D possibly matching TRBD2 (6 bases). V shed 10 bases and J shed 6 bases, with 19 bases lying between them. In germline, CDR1 is MNHEY, CDR2 SVGEGT. CDR3 length: 14 residues. For the CDR3, the DNA is TGTGCCACTCAGGGACGGAGGGGTGGAAACATTCAGTACTTC. It is translated as CATQGRRGGNIQYF.

This clonotype was observed many times. Sequence at one end of the junction differs from germline and may be a read error. CDR3 sequence: CASSLAGGDQETQYF. For the CDR3, the DNA is TGTGCCAGCAGTCTAGCGGGAGGTGACCAAGAGACCCAGTACTTC. This chain uses TRBV12-3 or TRBV12-4 with TRBJ2-5; 11 bases map to TRBD2. This CDR3 is built from 15 residues.

This clonotype has at least ten counts. This rearrangement joins TRBV4-3 to TRBJ1-1; D is undetermined. Trimming took 0 bases from V and 0 from J, leaving 11 bases between them. CDR1 and CDR2 (germline): LGHNA, YSLEER. The CDR3 spans 16 residues. CDR3 amino acids: CASSQDTTALNTEAFF. DNA for the CDR3: TGCGCCAGCAGCCAAGATACCACTGCCTTGAACACTGAAGCTTTCTTT.

In this sample, this clonotype turned up many times. A read error may produce the germline difference seen at one junction end. The V gene is TRBV2, the J gene TRBJ1-1; D remains ambiguous. Per the germline V gene, CDR1 is SNHLY and CDR2 is FYNNEI. The CDR3 is 13 residues long. The CDR3 bases are TGCGCCAGCAGCATGAACATGAACACTGAAGCTTTCTTT. It encodes CASSMNMNTEAFF.

The rearrangement links TRBV27 to TRBJ2-7; a weak D match, TRBD2 (7 bases). The CDR3 spans 15 residues. Germline V gene lookup returns CDR1 MNHEY and CDR2 SMNVEV (reference sequence). With 5 bases removed from V and 2 bases from J, the gap between germline ends came to 16 bases. The DNA for the CDR3 is TGTGCCAGCAGTCCCCGGGCGGGGGCGACCTACGAGCAGTACTTC. It codes for CASSPRAGATYEQYF.